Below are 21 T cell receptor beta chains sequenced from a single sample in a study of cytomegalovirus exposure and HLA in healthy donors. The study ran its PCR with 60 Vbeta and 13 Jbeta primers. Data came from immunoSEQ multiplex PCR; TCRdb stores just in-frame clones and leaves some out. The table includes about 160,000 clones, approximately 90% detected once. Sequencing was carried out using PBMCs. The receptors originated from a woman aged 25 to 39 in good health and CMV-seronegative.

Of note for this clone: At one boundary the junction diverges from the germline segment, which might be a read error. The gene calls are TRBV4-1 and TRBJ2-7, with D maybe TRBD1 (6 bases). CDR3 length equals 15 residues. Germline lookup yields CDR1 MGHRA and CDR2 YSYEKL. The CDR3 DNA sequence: TGCGCCAGCAGCCATCGCGCAGGGGCGTCCTACGCGCAGTACTTC. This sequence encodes CASSHRAGASYAQYF.

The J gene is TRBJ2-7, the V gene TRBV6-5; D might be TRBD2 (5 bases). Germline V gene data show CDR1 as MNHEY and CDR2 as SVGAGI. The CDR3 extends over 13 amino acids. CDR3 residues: CARREENHYEQYF. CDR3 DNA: TGTGCACGACGGGAAGAAAATCACTACGAGCAGTACTTC.

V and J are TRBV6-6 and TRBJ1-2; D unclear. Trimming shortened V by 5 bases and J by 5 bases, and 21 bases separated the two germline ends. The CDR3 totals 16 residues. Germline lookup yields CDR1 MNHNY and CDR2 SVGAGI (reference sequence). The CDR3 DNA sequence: TGTGCCAGCAGTCCAGAGGCGCTTATTTCGGGGTATGGCTACACCTTC. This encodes CASSPEALISGYGYTF.

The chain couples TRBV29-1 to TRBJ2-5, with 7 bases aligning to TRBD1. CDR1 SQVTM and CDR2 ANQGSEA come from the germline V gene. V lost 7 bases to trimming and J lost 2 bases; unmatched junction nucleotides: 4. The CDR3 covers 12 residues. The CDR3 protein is CSGKQGQETQYF. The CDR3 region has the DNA TGCAGCGGCAAACAGGGGCAAGAGACCCAGTACTTC.

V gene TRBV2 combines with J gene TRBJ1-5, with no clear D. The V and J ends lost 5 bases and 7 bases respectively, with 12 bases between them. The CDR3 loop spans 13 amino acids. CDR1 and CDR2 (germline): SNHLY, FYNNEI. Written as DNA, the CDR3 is TGTGCCAGCAGTCTTAGGTTGGGCCAGCCCCAGCATTTT. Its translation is CASSLRLGQPQHF.

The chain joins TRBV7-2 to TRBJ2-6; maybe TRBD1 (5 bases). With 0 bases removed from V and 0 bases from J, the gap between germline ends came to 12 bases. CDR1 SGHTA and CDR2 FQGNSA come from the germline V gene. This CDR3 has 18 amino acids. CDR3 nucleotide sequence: TGTGCCAGCAGCTTAGCGCTAAGTGGGGCCTCTGGGGCCAACGTCCTGACTTTC. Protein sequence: CASSLALSGASGANVLTF. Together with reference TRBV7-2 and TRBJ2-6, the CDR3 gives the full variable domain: GAGVSQSPSNKVTEKGKDVELRCDPISGHTALYWYRQSLGQGLEFLIYFQGNSAPDKSGLPSDRFSAERTGGSVSTLTIQRTQQEDSAVYLCASSLALSGASGANVLTFGAGSRLTVL.

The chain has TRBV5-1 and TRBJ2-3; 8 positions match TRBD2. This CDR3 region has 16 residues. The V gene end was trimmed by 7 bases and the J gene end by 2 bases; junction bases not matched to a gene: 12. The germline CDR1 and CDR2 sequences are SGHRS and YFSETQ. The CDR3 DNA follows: TGCGCCAGCCAGAATGATCCAGCGGGGGTCACAGATACGCAGTATTTT. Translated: CASQNDPAGVTDTQYF.

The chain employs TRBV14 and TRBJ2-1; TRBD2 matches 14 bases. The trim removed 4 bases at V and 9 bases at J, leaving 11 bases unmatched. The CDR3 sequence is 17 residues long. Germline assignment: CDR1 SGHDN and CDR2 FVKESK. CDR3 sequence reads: CASSLVTGLAGAAEQFF. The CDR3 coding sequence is TGTGCCAGCAGCCTAGTTACGGGACTAGCGGGAGCAGCTGAGCAGTTCTTC.

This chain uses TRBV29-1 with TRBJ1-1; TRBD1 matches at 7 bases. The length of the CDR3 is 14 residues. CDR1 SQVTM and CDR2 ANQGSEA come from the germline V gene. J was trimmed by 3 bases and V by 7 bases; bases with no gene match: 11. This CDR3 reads CSAEPRQGDTEAFF. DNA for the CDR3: TGCAGCGCCGAACCCCGACAGGGTGACACTGAAGCTTTCTTT.

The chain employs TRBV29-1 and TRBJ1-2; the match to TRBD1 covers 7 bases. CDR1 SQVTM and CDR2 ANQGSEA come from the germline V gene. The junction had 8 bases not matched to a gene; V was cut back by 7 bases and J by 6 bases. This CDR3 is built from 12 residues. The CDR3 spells CSGRQGSDGYTF. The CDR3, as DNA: TGCAGCGGGAGACAGGGTAGCGATGGCTACACCTTC.

CDR3 sequence (DNA): TGTGCCAGCTCACCATCGACCGGGACAGGGGGCTCTGGGGCCAACGTCCTGACTTTC. It encodes CASSPSTGTGGSGANVLTF. This rearrangement joins TRBV18 to TRBJ2-6, with TRBD1 matching over 11 bases. The CDR3 is 19 amino acids. CDR1 and CDR2 from the germline V gene are KGHSH and LQKENI. With V trimmed by 2 bases and J by 0 bases, 6 bases remained unmatched.

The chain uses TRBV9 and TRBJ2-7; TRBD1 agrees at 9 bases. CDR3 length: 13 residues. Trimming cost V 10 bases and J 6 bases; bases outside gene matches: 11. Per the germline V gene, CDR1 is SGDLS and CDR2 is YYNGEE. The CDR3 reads CAALRQGGGEQYF. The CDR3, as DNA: TGTGCCGCCCTCCGACAGGGGGGGGGCGAGCAGTACTTC.

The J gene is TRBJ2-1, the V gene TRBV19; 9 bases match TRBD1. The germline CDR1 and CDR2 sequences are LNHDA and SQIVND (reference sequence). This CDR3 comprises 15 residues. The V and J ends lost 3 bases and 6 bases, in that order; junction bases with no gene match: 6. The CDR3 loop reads CASSIGTGILNEQFF. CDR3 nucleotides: TGTGCCAGTAGTATTGGGACAGGGATTCTCAATGAGCAGTTCTTC. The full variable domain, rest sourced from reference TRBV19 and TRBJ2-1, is DGGITQSPKYLFRKEGQNVTLSCEQNLNHDAMYWYRQDPGQGLRLIYYSQIVNDFQKGDIAEGYSVSREKKESFPLTVTSAQKNPTAFYLCASSIGTGILNEQFFGPGTRLTVL.

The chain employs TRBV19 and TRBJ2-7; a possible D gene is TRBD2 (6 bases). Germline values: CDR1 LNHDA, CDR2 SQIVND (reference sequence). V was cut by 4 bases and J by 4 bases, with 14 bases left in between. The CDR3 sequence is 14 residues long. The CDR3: CASSTGGIAYEQYF. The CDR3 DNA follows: TGTGCCAGTAGTACTGGGGGGATAGCGTACGAGCAGTACTTC.

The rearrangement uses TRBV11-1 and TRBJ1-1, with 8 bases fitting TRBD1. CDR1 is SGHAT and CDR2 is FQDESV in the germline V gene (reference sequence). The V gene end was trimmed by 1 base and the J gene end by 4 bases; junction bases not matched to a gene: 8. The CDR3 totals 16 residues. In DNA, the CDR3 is TGTGCCAGCAGCTTAGTCGGACAGGGCGGAGGCACTGAAGCTTTCTTT. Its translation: CASSLVGQGGGTEAFF.

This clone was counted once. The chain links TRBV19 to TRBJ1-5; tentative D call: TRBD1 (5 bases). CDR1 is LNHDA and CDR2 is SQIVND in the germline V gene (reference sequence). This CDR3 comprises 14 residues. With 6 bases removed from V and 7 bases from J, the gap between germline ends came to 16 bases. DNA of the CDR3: TGTGCCAGTAGCCGAGGGGTCGGGGGACAGCCCCAGCATTTT. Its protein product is CASSRGVGGQPQHF.

As DNA, the CDR3 is TGCGCCAGCAGTGAGACAGGGCGTTCACCCCTCCACTTT. The encoded protein is CASSETGRSPLHF. The chain has TRBV10-2 and TRBJ1-6; maybe TRBD1 (6 bases). The V end was cut by 2 bases, the J end by 9 bases, with 8 bases between. The CDR3 extends over 13 amino acids. CDR1 is WSHSY and CDR2 is SAAADI in the germline V gene.

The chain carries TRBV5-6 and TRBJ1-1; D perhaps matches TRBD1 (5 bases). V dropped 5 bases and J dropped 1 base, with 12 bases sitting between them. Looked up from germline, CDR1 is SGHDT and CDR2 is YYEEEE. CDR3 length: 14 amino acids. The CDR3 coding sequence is TGTGCCAGCAGGCCGCGGGGGACGAACACTGAAGCTTTCTTT. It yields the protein CASRPRGTNTEAFF. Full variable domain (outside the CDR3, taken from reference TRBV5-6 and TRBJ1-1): DAGVTQSPTHLIKTRGQQVTLRCSPKSGHDTVSWYQQALGQGPQFIFQYYEEEERQRGNFPDRFSGHQFPNYSSELNVNALLLGDSALYLCASRPRGTNTEAFFGQGTRLTVV.

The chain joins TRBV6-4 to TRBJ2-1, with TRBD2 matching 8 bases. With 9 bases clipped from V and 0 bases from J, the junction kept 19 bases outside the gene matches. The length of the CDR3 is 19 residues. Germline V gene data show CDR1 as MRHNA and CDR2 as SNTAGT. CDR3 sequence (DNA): TGTGCCAGTCCTGACTGTGCGGGAGGCATCCATAGCTCCTACAATGAGCAGTTCTTC. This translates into CASPDCAGGIHSSYNEQFF.

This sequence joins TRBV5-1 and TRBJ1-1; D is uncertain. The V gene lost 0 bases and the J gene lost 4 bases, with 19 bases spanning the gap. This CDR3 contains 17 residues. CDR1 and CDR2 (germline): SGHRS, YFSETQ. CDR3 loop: CASSLVRGLGSATEAFF. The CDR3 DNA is TGCGCCAGCAGCTTGGTTCGGGGATTGGGGTCGGCCACTGAAGCTTTCTTT.

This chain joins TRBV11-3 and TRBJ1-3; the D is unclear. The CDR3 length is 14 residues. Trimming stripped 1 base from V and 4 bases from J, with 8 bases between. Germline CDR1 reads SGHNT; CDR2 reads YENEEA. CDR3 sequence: CASSLGGTGNTIYF. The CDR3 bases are TGTGCCAGCAGCTTAGGAGGAACCGGAAACACCATATATTTT. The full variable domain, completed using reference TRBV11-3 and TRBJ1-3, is EAGVVQSPRYKIIEKKQPVAFWCNPISGHNTLYWYLQNLGQGPELLIRYENEEAVDDSQLPKDRFSAERLKGVDSTLKIQPAELGDSAVYLCASSLGGTGNTIYFGEGSWLTVV.